The source of this T cell receptor (beta chain) is a study of CD8+ T cells in alopecia areata. The J segment lost 9 bases and the V segment lost 4 bases, leaving 8 bases of the junction unmatched. The germline CDR1 and CDR2 sequences are SEHNR and FQNEAQ (reference sequence). CDR3 length: 15 amino acids. RNA was isolated and reverse transcribed to cDNA, the sequencing template. Clones were sequenced by immunoSEQ multiplex PCR, and TCRdb holds only the in-frame ones, with some missing. The sample lists 150,000 or so clones, under 60% occurring once. This clone was observed a few times. This receptor was obtained from a human donor with alopecia areata. The input for sequencing was CD8+ T cells sorted from blood, taken at week 0. The rearrangement uses TRBV7-9 and TRBJ2-1; 11 bases match TRBD2. In DNA form, the CDR3 reads TGTGCCAGCAGCTGGAACCCCGGGACTAGCGGTGAGCAGTTCTTC. Translating gives CASSWNPGTSGEQFF.